This entry features one T cell receptor beta chain sequence. Its antigen remains unknown. The table came from immunoSEQ multiplex PCR; TCRdb's copy has only in-frame clones and leaves some out. Of roughly 120,000 clones in the sample, about 94% are singletons; the top ten hold about 1.8%. This entry comes from a study of siplizumab effects on memory and regulatory T cells. The junction had 5 bases not matched to a gene; V was cut back by 1 base and J by 3 bases. The germline CDR1 and CDR2 sequences are SGHNT and YENEEA. The CDR3 loop spans 16 amino acids. Study outcomes and limitations: Among alloreactive clones, only a minor fraction mapped to unstimulated subsets. Memory T cells appeared less diverse than naive cells, which seemed to contribute substantially to alloresponse. Siplizumab gave mappable alloreactive CD4+ clones an average Treg-derived fraction of approximately 69%, against around 27% in controls. Siplizumab significantly brought down the alloreactive sequences that trace back to unstimulated CD4+ memory cells.

Material: non-Treg CD4+ T cells sorted from blood. This receptor was identified in a human donor in good health. The V gene is TRBV11-3, the J gene TRBJ1-1; TRBD1 matches 10 bases. In DNA, the CDR3 is TGTGCCAGCAGCTTAGGTCGGACAGGGGGAGACACTGAAGCTTTCTTT. Its protein product is CASSLGRTGGDTEAFF.